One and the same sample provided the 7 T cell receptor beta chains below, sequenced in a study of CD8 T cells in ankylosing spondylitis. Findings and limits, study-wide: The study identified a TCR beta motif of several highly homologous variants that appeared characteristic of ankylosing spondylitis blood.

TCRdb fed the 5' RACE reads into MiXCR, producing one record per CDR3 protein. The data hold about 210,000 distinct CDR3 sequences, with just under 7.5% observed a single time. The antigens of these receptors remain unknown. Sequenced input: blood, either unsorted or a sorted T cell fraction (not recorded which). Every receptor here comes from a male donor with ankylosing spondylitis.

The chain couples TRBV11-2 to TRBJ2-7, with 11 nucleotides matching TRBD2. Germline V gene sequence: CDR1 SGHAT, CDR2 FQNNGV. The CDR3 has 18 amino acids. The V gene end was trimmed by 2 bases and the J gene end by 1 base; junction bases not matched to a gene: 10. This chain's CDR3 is CASSLMELAGAYSYEQYF. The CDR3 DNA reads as TGTGCCAGCAGCTTAATGGAACTAGCGGGAGCTTATTCCTACGAGCAGTACTTC.

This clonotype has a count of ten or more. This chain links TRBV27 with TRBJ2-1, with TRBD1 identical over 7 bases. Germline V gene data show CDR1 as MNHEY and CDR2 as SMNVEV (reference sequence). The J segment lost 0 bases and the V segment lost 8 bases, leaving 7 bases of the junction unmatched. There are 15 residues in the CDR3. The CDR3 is CASSTGRLSYNEQFF. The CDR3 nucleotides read TGTGCCAGCTCGACAGGGCGACTCTCCTACAATGAGCAGTTCTTC.

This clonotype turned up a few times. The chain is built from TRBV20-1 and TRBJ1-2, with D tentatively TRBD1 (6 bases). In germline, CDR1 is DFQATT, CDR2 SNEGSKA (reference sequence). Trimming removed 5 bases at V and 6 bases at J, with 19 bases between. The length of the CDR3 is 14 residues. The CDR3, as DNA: TGCAGTGCTTTCAAACGCGGACAGATGGATGGCTACACCTTC. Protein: CSAFKRGQMDGYTF.

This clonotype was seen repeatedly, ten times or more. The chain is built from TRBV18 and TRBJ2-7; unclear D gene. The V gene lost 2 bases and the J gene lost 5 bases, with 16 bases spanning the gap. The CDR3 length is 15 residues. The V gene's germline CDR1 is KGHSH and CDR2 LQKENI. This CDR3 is CASSPTGPLADEQYF. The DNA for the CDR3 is TGTGCCAGCTCACCAACCGGGCCTCTCGCCGACGAGCAGTACTTC.

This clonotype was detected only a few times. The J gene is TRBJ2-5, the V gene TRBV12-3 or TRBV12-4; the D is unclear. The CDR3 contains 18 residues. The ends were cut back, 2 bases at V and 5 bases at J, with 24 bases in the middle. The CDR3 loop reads CASSLSVLSLTEWETQYF. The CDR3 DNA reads TGTGCCAGCAGTTTAAGTGTTTTGAGCCTCACTGAGTGGGAGACCCAGTACTTC.

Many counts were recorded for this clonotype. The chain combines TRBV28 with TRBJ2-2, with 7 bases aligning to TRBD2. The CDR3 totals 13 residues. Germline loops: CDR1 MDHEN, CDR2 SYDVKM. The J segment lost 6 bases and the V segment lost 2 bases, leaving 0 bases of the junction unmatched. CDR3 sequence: CASSLRGAGELFF. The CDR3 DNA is TGTGCCAGCAGTTTACGGGGGGCCGGGGAGCTGTTTTTT.

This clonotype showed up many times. CDR3 sequence reads: CASSQGQGAPEQYF. In DNA form, the CDR3 reads TGCGCCAGCAGCCAAGGTCAGGGGGCACCCGAGCAGTACTTC. J is TRBJ2-7 and V is TRBV4-3, with 8 bases identical to TRBD1. Germline V gene lookup returns CDR1 LGHNA and CDR2 YSLEER. This CDR3 has 14 residues. V shed 1 base, J shed 6 bases, and the junction held 5 bases outside the gene matches.